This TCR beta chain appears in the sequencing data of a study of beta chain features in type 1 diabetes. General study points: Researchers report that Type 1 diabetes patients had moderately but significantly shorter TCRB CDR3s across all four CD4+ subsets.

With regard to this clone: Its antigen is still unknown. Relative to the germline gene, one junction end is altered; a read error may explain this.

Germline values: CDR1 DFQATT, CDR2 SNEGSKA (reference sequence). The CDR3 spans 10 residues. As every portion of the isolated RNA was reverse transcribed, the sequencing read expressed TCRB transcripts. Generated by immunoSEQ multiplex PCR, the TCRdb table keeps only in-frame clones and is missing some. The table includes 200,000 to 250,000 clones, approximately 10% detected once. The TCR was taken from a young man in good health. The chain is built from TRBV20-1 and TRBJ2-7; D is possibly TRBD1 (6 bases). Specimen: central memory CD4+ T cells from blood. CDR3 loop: CSAGTGYQSF. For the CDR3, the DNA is TGCAGTGCTGGTACAGGGTATCAGTCCTTC.